These T cell receptor beta chains were read from a single sample in a study of cytomegalovirus exposure and HLA in healthy donors. Some clones are missing from TCRdb's copy, which holds only in-frame ones; the method was immunoSEQ multiplex PCR. In the table there are 150,000 to 200,000 clones, 80% to 90% of which are singletons. The material sequenced was PBMCs. The receptors come from a woman aged 25 to 39 in good health and CMV-seronegative. CDR3s include the opening cysteine and the closing phenylalanine or tryptophan. D genes are given only for firm matches. The size entry is marked missing in some rows and otherwise reads once, few, many or a size class.

v_gene: TRBV27
d_gene: NA
abundance: NA
len: 13
j_gene: TRBJ2-5
CDR3nt: TGTGCCAGCAGTACCCCTTTCGATGGGACCCAGTACTTC
CDR3aa: CASSTPFDGTQYF

v_gene: TRBV4-3
d_gene: TRBD1
abundance: NA
len: 16
j_gene: TRBJ2-3
CDR3nt: TGCGCCAGCAGCCAAGAGTTAGGGGGCGGTGGAGATACGCAGTATTTT
CDR3aa: CASSQELGGGGDTQYF

v_gene: TRBV11-2
d_gene: NA
abundance: NA
len: 13
j_gene: TRBJ2-3
CDR3nt: TGTGCCAGCAGCATTCAAGGTGGAGATACGCAGTATTTT
CDR3aa: CASSIQGGDTQYF

v_gene: TRBV20-1
d_gene: NA
abundance: NA
len: 11
j_gene: TRBJ1-4
CDR3nt: TGCAGTGCTGCCCGCTCCGGAAAACTGTTTTTT
CDR3aa: CSAARSGKLFF

v_gene: TRBV30
d_gene: TRBD1
abundance: NA
len: 11
j_gene: TRBJ1-2
CDR3nt: TGTGCCTGCACGGACAGGGACGGCTACACCTTC
CDR3aa: CACTDRDGYTF

v_gene: TRBV4-2
d_gene: NA
abundance: once
len: 17
j_gene: TRBJ2-5
CDR3nt: TGTGCCAGCAGCACTCACAGGCAGGGGACCTACCAAGAGACCCAGTACTTC
CDR3aa: CASSTHRQGTYQETQYF

v_gene: TRBV6-5
d_gene: NA
abundance: NA
len: 12
j_gene: TRBJ1-2
CDR3nt: TGTGCCAGCAGCATGCAGGGTGGGGGCTACACCTTC
CDR3aa: CASSMQGGGYTF

v_gene: TRBV7-6
d_gene: NA
abundance: NA
len: 14
j_gene: TRBJ2-3
CDR3nt: TGTGCCAGCAGCTTAGGTCCACGGCAAGATACGCAGTATTTT
CDR3aa: CASSLGPRQDTQYF

v_gene: TRBV6-5
d_gene: NA
abundance: NA
len: 15
j_gene: TRBJ2-7
CDR3nt: TGTGCCAGCAGTTACCTATCACAGGATTCCTACGAGCAGTACTTC
CDR3aa: CASSYLSQDSYEQYF

v_gene: TRBV4-1
d_gene: NA
abundance: NA
len: 14
j_gene: TRBJ2-7
CDR3nt: TGCGCCAGCAGCCAGGGGGGAATGAGGGACGAGCAGTACTTC
CDR3aa: CASSQGGMRDEQYF

v_gene: TRBV25-1
d_gene: NA
abundance: NA
len: 16
j_gene: TRBJ1-3
CDR3nt: TGTGCCAGCAGTGACCCTGGACAGTACCACCGAAACACCATATATTTT
CDR3aa: CASSDPGQYHRNTIYF

v_gene: TRBV15
d_gene: NA
abundance: NA
len: 17
j_gene: TRBJ1-4
CDR3nt: TGTGCCACCAGCAGAGATTTAATCTGGGGGGCCGATGAAAAACTGTTTTTT
CDR3aa: CATSRDLIWGADEKLFF

v_gene: TRBV11-2
d_gene: TRBD2
abundance: NA
len: 15
j_gene: TRBJ2-1
CDR3nt: TGTGCCAGCAGCGACGGGGAGGGCTCCTACAATGAGCAGTTCTTC
CDR3aa: CASSDGEGSYNEQFF

v_gene: TRBV14
d_gene: TRBD2
abundance: NA
len: 16
j_gene: TRBJ2-7
CDR3nt: TGTGCCAGCAGCCAAGTCTCTAGCGGAAAGACTTACGAGCAGTACTTC
CDR3aa: CASSQVSSGKTYEQYF

v_gene: TRBV7-2
d_gene: NA
abundance: NA
len: 13
j_gene: TRBJ2-7
CDR3nt: TGTGCCAGCAGCTTAGTCGTGAGGAACGAGCAGTACTTC
CDR3aa: CASSLVVRNEQYF

v_gene: TRBV7-9
d_gene: NA
abundance: NA
len: 14
j_gene: TRBJ1-2
CDR3nt: TGTGCCAGCAGCTTCGGGGCCCCAACGGATGGCTACACCTTC
CDR3aa: CASSFGAPTDGYTF

v_gene: TRBV7-9
d_gene: NA
abundance: NA
len: 13
j_gene: TRBJ1-2
CDR3nt: TGTGCCAGCAGCCCAGGGTCCCACTATGGCTACACCTTC
CDR3aa: CASSPGSHYGYTF

v_gene: TRBV27
d_gene: NA
abundance: NA
len: 12
j_gene: TRBJ1-6
CDR3nt: TGTGCCAGCAGTTTCCCGGGTTCACCCCTCCACTTT
CDR3aa: CASSFPGSPLHF

v_gene: TRBV5-6
d_gene: TRBD1
abundance: NA
len: 15
j_gene: TRBJ2-5
CDR3nt: TGTGCCAGCAGCGGGACCGGGACAGGGGAAGAGACCCAGTACTTC
CDR3aa: CASSGTGTGEETQYF

v_gene: TRBV11-2
d_gene: NA
abundance: NA
len: 12
j_gene: TRBJ2-1
CDR3nt: TGTGCCAGCAGCTTAGTTGACAATGAGCAGTTCTTC
CDR3aa: CASSLVDNEQFF

v_gene: TRBV2
d_gene: NA
abundance: NA
len: 13
j_gene: TRBJ1-5
CDR3nt: TGTGCCAGCAGTAGACAGGAGGGGCAGCCCCAGCATTTT
CDR3aa: CASSRQEGQPQHF

v_gene: TRBV6-6
d_gene: NA
abundance: NA
len: 11
j_gene: TRBJ1-1
CDR3nt: TGTGCCAGCAGAATACAGGGTGAAGCTTTCTTT
CDR3aa: CASRIQGEAFF

v_gene: TRBV5-4
d_gene: NA
abundance: NA
len: 14
j_gene: TRBJ2-5
CDR3nt: TGTGCCAGCAGCTTGAACAGGGCCCAAGAGACCCAGTACTTC
CDR3aa: CASSLNRAQETQYF

v_gene: TRBV11-2
d_gene: NA
abundance: NA
len: 13
j_gene: TRBJ2-1
CDR3nt: TGTGCCAGCAGCTTAGGAAGGACCGAGGAGCAGTTCTTC
CDR3aa: CASSLGRTEEQFF

v_gene: TRBV6-6
d_gene: NA
abundance: few
len: 12
j_gene: TRBJ1-2
CDR3nt: TGTGCCAGCAGTTCCAGTCTCTATGGCTACACCTTC
CDR3aa: CASSSSLYGYTF

v_gene: TRBV7-6
d_gene: NA
abundance: NA
len: 13
j_gene: TRBJ2-5
CDR3nt: TGTGCCAGCAGCCTGGGACAACGCGAGACCCAGTACTTC
CDR3aa: CASSLGQRETQYF

v_gene: TRBV25-1
d_gene: NA
abundance: NA
len: 16
j_gene: TRBJ2-2
CDR3nt: TGTGCCAGCAGTGAATCCCGGGCTAGAACCCCCGGGGAGCTGTTTTTT
CDR3aa: CASSESRARTPGELFF

v_gene: TRBV5-6
d_gene: TRBD2
abundance: NA
len: 15
j_gene: TRBJ2-7
CDR3nt: TGTGCCAGCAGCCCCCTGACTAGCGACAACTACGAGCAGTACTTC
CDR3aa: CASSPLTSDNYEQYF

v_gene: TRBV28
d_gene: NA
abundance: NA
len: 14
j_gene: TRBJ2-1
CDR3nt: TGTGCCAGCAGTCCCGCCGGGGTTGACAATGAGCAGTTCTTC
CDR3aa: CASSPAGVDNEQFF

v_gene: TRBV2
d_gene: TRBD1
abundance: once
len: 20
j_gene: TRBJ2-3
CDR3nt: TGTGCCAGCAAAATTTGGGTTAGAAGAACAGGGGAGAGAGGCACAGATACGCAGTATTTT
CDR3aa: CASKIWVRRTGERGTDTQYF

v_gene: TRBV7-9
d_gene: NA
abundance: NA
len: 15
j_gene: TRBJ1-2
CDR3nt: TGTGCCAGCAGCCCCCAAGGCAGGGTGGGCTATGGCTACACCTTC
CDR3aa: CASSPQGRVGYGYTF